This section outlines one TCR beta chain sequence together with its context. Its cognate antigen is unknown. V dropped 3 bases and J dropped 0; count of bases not matched to a gene: 4. The CDR3 length is 15 residues. Germline V gene lookup returns CDR1 DFQATT and CDR2 SNEGSKA (reference sequence). This record comes from a study of blood T cells in healthy people across ages. Whole-study results and caveats: Across the age range, TCR beta diversity per million T cells fell in a roughly linear way.

PBMCs numbering at least 6 million were isolated per sample. A J-beta primer mix and a sample-barcoded 5' primer were used in a second PCR of about 7 to 12 cycles. Each CDR3 protein is one row after TCRdb ran MiXCR on the 5' RACE reads. This table has more than 600,000 distinct CDR3 sequences, roughly 25% appearing once. A further study also used this sample, focusing on T cells of mothers and their children. That paper states: Related mother-child pairs shared slightly more overlap than unrelated pairs, but the difference was non-significant. No T cell clones of persistent microchimeric origin were detected.

The clonotype originates from a boy younger than 18 in good health. This sequence joins TRBV20-1 and TRBJ2-1, with TRBD2 matching 8 bases. The sample comprised blood. CDR3 residues: CSARLLAVSYNEQFF. CDR3 nucleotide sequence: TGCAGTGCTAGGCTACTAGCGGTCTCCTACAATGAGCAGTTCTTC.